Sequencing of this T cell receptor (beta chain) was carried out in a study of blood T cell repertoires in COVID-19. About the research overall: The United States, Italy and Spain were the sources of the acute and convalescent COVID-19 samples. T cells, B-cell-depleted T cells, or PBMCs supplied cDNA or gDNA.

Profiling relied on immunoSEQ multiplex PCR, and the TCRdb table lists in-frame clones only, not all of them. The sample includes about 320,000 clones, about 82% of them seen just once. After removal of 6 bases from V and 5 bases from J, the junction contained 2 bases not matched to a gene. Germline values: CDR1 KGHSH, CDR2 LQKENI. The CDR3 totals 14 residues. Sequencing was done on a sample of peripheral blood. This sequence was found in a woman aged 45-59 years with acute or convalescent COVID-19. The chain couples TRBV18 to TRBJ2-2; TRBD2 matches 11 bases. CDR3 in amino acids: CASSTSGRTGELFF. In DNA form, the CDR3 reads TGTGCCAGCTCTACTAGCGGGAGAACCGGGGAGCTGTTTTTT.